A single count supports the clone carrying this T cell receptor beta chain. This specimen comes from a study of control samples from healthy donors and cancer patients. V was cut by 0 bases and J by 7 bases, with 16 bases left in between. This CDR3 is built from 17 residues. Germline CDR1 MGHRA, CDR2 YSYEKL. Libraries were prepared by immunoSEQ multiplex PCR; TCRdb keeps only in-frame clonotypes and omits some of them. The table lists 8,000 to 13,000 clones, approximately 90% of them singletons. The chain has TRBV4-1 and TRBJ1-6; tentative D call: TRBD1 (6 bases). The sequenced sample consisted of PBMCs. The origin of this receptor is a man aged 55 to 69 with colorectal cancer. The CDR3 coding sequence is TGCGCCAGCAGCCAAGATCCAGGGACAATCCGAAATTCACCCCTCCACTTT. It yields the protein CASSQDPGTIRNSPLHF.